This T cell receptor beta chain originates from a study of identical twins (dated by TCRdb to the mid-2010s). For the wider study: The study deep-sequenced TCR alpha and beta repertoires from monozygotic twins, unrelated adults of various ages and cord blood to test whether fetal clonotypes persist. Replicate twin experiments were performed at different times using different library preparation protocols to rule out contamination.

The germline V and J ends show losses of 4 bases and 0 bases respectively, and no gene match explains 6 bases of the junction. The CDR3 starts with the cysteine, ends with the phenylalanine, and has 16 residues. Only the CDR3 part of the read is kept: 48 bases, read in frame from the first base. According to the germline V gene (reference sequence), CDR1 reads SGHNT and CDR2 reads YYREEE. This clonotype was observed at least ten times. What antigen it recognizes has not been identified. No base-level quality is on record; no much larger clone is a single base apart. Points the paper makes about the study in general: In monozygotic twins, recombination models systematically underestimated out-of-frame TCR alpha sharing, but the models matched the sharing seen between unrelated individuals. Invariant T cells such as MAIT and iNKT could partly confound zero-insertion analyses, although diverse VJ usage argued against such confounding for most clonotypes. Out-of-frame TCR alpha sequences shared between twins showed an excess of low generation-probability sequences compared with coincidental sharing between unrelated individuals. Abundant cord blood beta clonotypes carried fewer insertions; young adult naive repertoires showed a weaker similar trend, while memory repertoires showed none. Because the same donors could not be followed over many years, the conclusions relied on cross-sectional statistical analysis. Excess twin sharing in beta out-of-frame sequences was weaker because fewer shared sequences lowered the signal-to-noise ratio.

Every donor in the study was a healthy Caucasian. The library relied on 5' RACE. TCRdb shows the sequencer as Illumina HiSeq 2000. A universal primer binding site was introduced by template switching, and a unique molecular identifier was present in the final cDNA, enabling accurate counting of TCR cDNA molecules. Specific primers in the conserved constant-segment region were used to synthesize first-strand cDNA for TCR alpha and beta chains. To control for contamination, every cDNA library was double barcoded, receiving both a SMART-Mk sample barcode and Illumina barcodes. Two successive PCR steps introduced TruSeq adapter sequences along with Illumina sample barcodes. The TCR alpha and beta cDNA libraries were sequenced on the Illumina HiSeq platform using custom primers. Per the source publication's procedure: Unique molecular identifiers were extracted from raw reads with MiGEC, and CDR3 positions were determined with MiXCR. Recombination models were inferred per individual with the repgenHMM and IGoR tools using an EM algorithm. The tcR package in R was used for shared clonotype analysis, with sharing normalized by the product of cloneset sizes. To study raw recombination free of thymic and clonal selection effects, out-of-frame nonproductive sequences were analyzed. TCRdb's own reprocessing of the public reads used fastp at Q25 and MiXCR and kept productive beta chains. Every entry covers one CDR3 protein and lists the most common genes and DNA from its rows. It is TCRdb's table, rather than the study itself, that gives the V and J calls and clone size. The table for this sample lists 1.5 million or so distinct CDR3 sequences; around 29% of them were counted only once. The ten largest make up over 0.25% of the sample.

The source is a newborn girl in good health. Sequenced: cord blood. The chain couples TRBV5-4 to TRBJ2-7, with TRBD2 matching 11 junction bases. The DNA sequence reads TGTGCCAGCAGCCCCTCTAGCGGGAGGAGCTCCTACGAGCAGTACTTC. Translation gives CASSPSSGRSSYEQYF.